This T cell receptor (beta chain) is from a study of CD4 T cells in relation to SARS-CoV-2 and coronaviruses. On the study more broadly: ViraFEST: roughly ten-day antigen culture of PBMCs, then TCR beta CDR3 sequencing. The restricting HLA molecule for shared crossreactive spike epitopes was mapped.

The unexposed donors gave CD4+ T cells in 2011-2018, prior to COVID-19. Isolation of CD4+ T cells took place after roughly nine days in culture. Unexposed-donor CD4+ T cells were probed with SARS-CoV-2 S/N and four cold-coronavirus spikes, cells permitting. CDR1 is LGHDT, CDR2 YNNKEL, per germline (reference sequence). The CDR3 is 17 amino acids. Trimming removed 3 bases at V and 7 bases at J, with 22 bases between. Of note for this clone: Antigen: not known.

Assay used: immunoSEQ multiplex PCR; TCRdb lists only in-frame clones, some missing. The data contain about 20,000 clones, 60% to 80% of them singletons. This receptor was obtained from a human donor in good health. The V gene is TRBV3-1 (or the pseudogene TRBV3-2), the J gene TRBJ1-5; D might be TRBD1 (5 bases). The sequencing sample was made of CD4+ T cells from PBMCs, cultured in vitro. The CDR3 nucleotides read TGTGCCAGCAGCCAGGAGTTATTAATTGGGGGAGGGCAGCCCCAGCATTTT. It yields the protein CASSQELLIGGGQPQHF.